What follows are 32 T cell receptor beta chains derived from one specimen sequenced in a study of T cells in Graves' hyperthyroidism and ophthalmopathy. TCR beta CDR3 sequences were amplified from RNA transcripts. Primed by the HTBI set, a first-round RT-PCR was run on the TCR CDR3. Each CDR3 protein gets one entry after TCRdb re-called the multiplex PCR reads with MiXCR. The sample holds approximately 510,000 distinct CDR3 sequences, around 43% seen once. The sequencing input was peripheral blood or thyroid tissue (not recorded which). The receptors stem from an adult woman with Graves' disease, either hyperthyroidism or ophthalmopathy (not recorded which).

This clonotype was recorded only once. The chain is built from TRBV2 and TRBJ1-1; D is undetermined. Germline V CDR1 and CDR2: SNHLY, FYNNEI. This CDR3 is built from 12 residues. V shed 1 base and J shed 12 bases, with 12 bases lying between them. The CDR3 protein is CASSEDGRIPFF. CDR3 nucleotide sequence: TGTGCCAGCAGTGAAGACGGCAGAATTCCTTTCTTT.

The sample holds a few counts of this clonotype. It may be a read error: a sequence one base away is much more abundant. DNA for the CDR3: TGTGCCAGCAGTGGAGAACGGGGTAGCTCCTACGAGCAGTACTTC. Translation: CASSGERGSSYEQYF. The chain links TRBV2 to TRBJ2-7; the D gene is possibly TRBD2 (5 bases). CDR3 size: 15 residues. Germline V CDR1 and CDR2: SNHLY, FYNNEI. V lost 4 bases to trimming and J lost 0 bases, with 13 bases between them.

This clonotype was detected only a few times. The V and J genes are TRBV19 and TRBJ2-2, with D possibly matching TRBD2 (6 bases). Germline assignment: CDR1 LNHDA and CDR2 SQIVND (reference sequence). The CDR3 covers 21 residues. V was shortened by 3 bases and J by 0 bases, with 26 bases between the two germline ends. The CDR3 DNA follows: TGTGCCAGTAGTATTTATAACTGGGGGGAATGGGACCACTCGAACACCGGGGAGCTGTTTTTT. Protein product: CASSIYNWGEWDHSNTGELFF.

This chain joins TRBV20-1 and TRBJ1-2; unclear D gene. V was cut by 3 bases and J by 1 base, with 9 bases left in between. Germline V gives CDR1 DFQATT, CDR2 SNEGSKA (reference sequence). This CDR3 region has 13 residues. The CDR3 DNA follows: TGCAGTGCTAGTGGGATGGTTAACTATGGCTACACCTTC. It yields the protein CSASGMVNYGYTF.

The V gene is TRBV14, the J gene TRBJ1-2; possible D gene TRBD1, 6 bases. Germline V gene lookup returns CDR1 SGHDN and CDR2 FVKESK. Trimming left V 3 bases short and J 6 bases short, with 20 bases between. The CDR3 sequence is 16 residues long. CDR3 residues: CASSQGHYTGDDGYTF. CDR3 sequence (DNA): TGTGCCAGCAGCCAGGGACACTACACCGGGGACGATGGCTACACCTTC.

This clonotype was counted once. Possible read error: a much larger clone is one base away. The rearrangement uses TRBV2 and TRBJ2-2; TRBD1 matches at 7 bases. After removal of 6 bases from V and 0 bases from J, the junction contained 4 bases not matched to a gene. The germline gives CDR1 SNHLY, CDR2 FYNNEI. The CDR3 consists of 15 residues. The CDR3 region is CASSPDRTNTGELFF. In DNA, the CDR3 is TGTGCCAGCAGCCCGGACAGGACGAACACCGGGGAGCTGTTTTTT.

Points on this clonotype: Mismatch with germline at one junction end may stem from a read error. This sequence joins TRBV4-3 and TRBJ1-1; tentatively, D is TRBD1 (5 bases). Germline values: CDR1 LGHNA, CDR2 YSLEER. The CDR3 contains 15 residues. CDR3 in DNA: TGCGCCAGCAGCCAATACAGGACCGAGTACACTGAAGCCTTCTTT. Translation: CASSQYRTEYTEAFF.

This clonotype was recorded at least ten times. The chain uses TRBV20-1 and TRBJ2-5; 8 bases fit TRBD2. V trimming: 4 bases; J trimming: 5 bases; junction bases outside the gene matches: 12. Germline loops: CDR1 DFQATT, CDR2 SNEGSKA (reference sequence). CDR3 length: 15 amino acids. CDR3 nucleotides: TGCAGTGCTACTCGGGGGGGACCAGCCGGCGAGACCCAGTACTTC. Its protein is CSATRGGPAGETQYF.

The sample holds many counts of this clonotype. Here the CDR3 reads CASSYMPPGQGYSPLHF. DNA for the CDR3: TGTGCCAGCAGTTACATGCCCCCGGGACAGGGGTATTCACCCCTCCACTTT. This chain joins TRBV7-2 and TRBJ1-6, with 10 bases matching TRBD1. The CDR3 is 17 residues long. Trimming cost V 6 bases and J 8 bases; bases outside gene matches: 13. Germline CDR1 SGHTA, CDR2 FQGNSA.

This clonotype has a count of ten or more. This CDR3 is CASSEGTTRAFF. The CDR3 nucleotides read TGTGCCAGCAGCGAAGGGACGACCAGAGCTTTCTTT. This rearrangement joins TRBV7-9 to TRBJ1-1; a weak D match, TRBD1 (5 bases). The CDR3 loop spans 12 amino acids. CDR1 is SEHNR, CDR2 FQNEAQ, per germline (reference sequence). V lost 5 bases and J lost 10, with 14 bases in between.

The CDR3 DNA is TGTGCCAGCAGTTACTCGAGTAGTGGGGTCTATGGCTACACCTTC. Encoded protein: CASSYSSSGVYGYTF. The rearrangement joins TRBV7-9 to TRBJ1-2; no clear D. V was trimmed by 6 bases and J by 4 bases, leaving 18 bases between them. The CDR3 contains 15 residues. Germline CDR1 is SEHNR and CDR2 is FQNEAQ (reference sequence).

This clonotype was observed many times. CDR3 in amino acids: CSALAGGGSYNSPLHF. CDR3 sequence (DNA): TGCAGTGCTCTGGCTGGGGGAGGCTCCTATAATTCACCCCTCCACTTT. V usage is TRBV20-1 and J usage is TRBJ1-6; tentative D call: TRBD1 (5 bases). This CDR3 region has 16 residues. CDR1 and CDR2 from the germline V gene are DFQATT and SNEGSKA (reference sequence). The V and J ends lost 5 bases and 0 bases respectively, with 14 bases between them.

This chain connects TRBV7-8 to TRBJ2-5; D might be TRBD2 (6 bases). Germline lookup yields CDR1 SGHVS and CDR2 FQNEAQ. This CDR3 comprises 14 residues. The germline V and J ends were trimmed by 1 base and 0 bases, with 6 bases remaining between them. CDR3 in DNA: TGTGCCAGCAGCTTAGGGGAGGACCAAGAGACCCAGTACTTC. Protein sequence: CASSLGEDQETQYF.

This chain uses TRBV6-2 or TRBV6-3 with TRBJ1-5, with 7 positions matching TRBD1. CDR3 length equals 16 residues. Germline trimming cut 8 bases from V and 2 bases from J; bases unmatched to any gene: 12. Germline V gives CDR1 MNHEY, CDR2 SVGEGT. CDR3 residues: CASRQGTQIGNQPQHF. CDR3 bases: TGTGCCAGCCGACAGGGTACGCAGATCGGCAATCAGCCCCAGCATTTT.

The J gene is TRBJ1-2, the V gene TRBV2; D is possibly TRBD1 (5 bases). V was pared by 7 bases and J by 4 bases, with 10 bases between. The CDR3 spans 12 residues. Per the germline V gene, CDR1 is SNHLY and CDR2 is FYNNEI. CDR3: CASMTATYGYTF. The CDR3 DNA sequence: TGTGCCAGCATGACAGCGACCTATGGCTACACCTTC.

Many counts were recorded for this clonotype. The chain couples TRBV7-9 to TRBJ1-5, with a possible D match to TRBD1 (5 bases). CDR1 is SEHNR and CDR2 is FQNEAQ in the germline V gene (reference sequence). Trimming cost V 5 bases and J 6 bases, with 14 bases left between them. CDR3 length: 14 amino acids. This CDR3 is CASSPSQASQPQHF. As DNA, the CDR3 is TGTGCCAGCAGCCCCTCACAGGCGAGTCAGCCCCAGCATTTT. Full variable domain (remainder filled in from reference TRBV7-9 and TRBJ1-5): DTGVSQNPRHKITKRGQNVTFRCDPISEHNRLYWYRQTLGQGPEFLTYFQNEAQLEKSRLLSDRFSAERPKGSFSTLEIQRTEQGDSAMYLCASSPSQASQPQHFGDGTRLSIL.

The chain carries TRBV7-9 and TRBJ1-5; D possibly corresponds to TRBD1 (5 bases). In germline, CDR1 is SEHNR, CDR2 FQNEAQ (reference sequence). Trimming stripped 1 base from V and 3 bases from J, with 10 bases between. The CDR3 loop spans 15 amino acids. The CDR3: CASSLEAGFNQPQHF. DNA of the CDR3: TGTGCCAGCAGCTTAGAGGCAGGGTTCAATCAGCCCCAGCATTTT.

The genes are TRBV4-3 and TRBJ2-6; D assignment may be TRBD1 or TRBD2 (5 bases each). This CDR3 has 17 amino acids. CDR1 LGHNA and CDR2 YSLEER come from the germline V gene. Trimming stripped 3 bases from V and 0 bases from J, with 12 bases between. CDR3 sequence reads: CASSQGRLSSGANVLTF. As DNA, the CDR3 is TGCGCCAGCAGCCAGGGACGGCTGAGCTCTGGGGCCAACGTCCTGACTTTC.

This clonotype was observed many times. The J gene is TRBJ1-1, the V gene TRBV7-2; D is possibly TRBD1 (5 bases). V lost 5 bases to trimming and J lost 0 bases, with 13 bases between them. The germline V gene encodes CDR1 SGHTA and CDR2 FQGNSA. The CDR3 totals 15 residues. CDR3 nucleotides: TGTGCCAGCAGCCCTTTTGGCAGGGTGAACACTGAAGCTTTCTTT. It encodes CASSPFGRVNTEAFF.

The V gene is TRBV7-9, the J gene TRBJ1-2, with D possibly TRBD1 on 5 matching bases. Germline V gives CDR1 SEHNR, CDR2 FQNEAQ (reference sequence). The ends were cut back, 4 bases at V and 3 bases at J, with 15 bases in the middle. The CDR3 is 15 residues long. CDR3 sequence: CASSSQGGIHYGYTF. The CDR3 bases are TGTGCCAGCAGCTCTCAGGGTGGGATCCACTATGGCTACACCTTC.

This clonotype has only a few counts. V is TRBV4-1 and J is TRBJ1-1, with no clear D. Germline V CDR1 and CDR2: MGHRA, YSYEKL. V lost 0 bases and J lost 4, with 12 bases in between. The CDR3 runs to 15 residues. The CDR3 sequence is CASSQEPFSGTEAFF. For the CDR3, the DNA is TGCGCCAGCAGCCAAGAACCGTTTTCTGGCACTGAAGCTTTCTTT.

This clonotype was picked up many times. The chain uses TRBV5-8 and TRBJ2-5; 7 positions agree with TRBD2. Germline lookup yields CDR1 SGHTS and CDR2 YDEGEE. This CDR3 has 14 amino acids. After removal of 6 bases from V and 5 bases from J, the junction contained 10 bases not matched to a gene. This chain's CDR3 is CASTQTGGSETQYF. The CDR3 DNA reads TGTGCCAGCACCCAGACGGGAGGTAGCGAGACCCAGTACTTC. The variable domain in full, with the rest retrieved from reference TRBV5-8 and TRBJ2-5, is EAGVTQSPTHLIKTRGQQATLRCSPISGHTSVYWYQQALGLGLQFLLWYDEGEERNRGNFPPRFSGRQFPNYSSELNVNALELEDSALYLCASTQTGGSETQYFGPGTRLLVL.

There are many counts of this clonotype. The chain links TRBV5-1 to TRBJ2-7; either TRBD1 or TRBD2 may fit D (5 bases each). Looked up from germline, CDR1 is SGHRS and CDR2 is YFSETQ. The length of the CDR3 is 14 residues. V lost 3 bases, J lost 3 bases, and 13 bases lay in between. As DNA, the CDR3 is TGCGCCAGCAGCTCACCGGGACGGATCTACGAGCAGTACTTC. It specifies CASSSPGRIYEQYF. The whole variable domain, remainder taken from reference TRBV5-1 and TRBJ2-7, is KAGVTQTPRYLIKTRGQQVTLSCSPISGHRSVSWYQQTPGQGLQFLFEYFSETQRNKGNFPGRFSGRQFSNSRSEMNVSTLELGDSALYLCASSSPGRIYEQYFGPGTRLTVT.

Ten or more counts support this clonotype. The chain recombines TRBV3-2 with TRBJ1-2; whether TRBD1, the table's D call, matches the DNA was not checked. TRBV3-2 counts as a pseudogene. This CDR3 comprises 12 residues. The CDR3 nucleotides read TGTGCCAGCCCCGGGCCGACGGGTGGCTACACCTTC. This encodes CASPGPTGGYTF.

The table lists this clonotype with a few counts. The junction differs from germline at one of its ends, possibly a read error. V usage is TRBV29-1 and J usage is TRBJ2-6, with D perhaps being TRBD1 or TRBD2 (6 bases each). Germline CDR1 SQVTM, CDR2 ANQGSEA. The CDR3 is 14 amino acids. The CDR3: CSVEGGAGADVLTF. CDR3 in DNA: TGCAGCGTTGAAGGGGGGGCCGGGGCCGACGTCCTGACTTTC.

The chain has TRBV20-1 and TRBJ1-3; no reliable D call. The V and J ends lost 5 bases and 0 bases respectively, with 8 bases between them. Germline values: CDR1 DFQATT, CDR2 SNEGSKA (reference sequence). The CDR3 totals 13 residues. CDR3 DNA sequence: TGCAGTGCTTTCAAGAGCTCTGGAAACACCATATATTTT. Its translation: CSAFKSSGNTIYF.

The chain uses TRBV12-3 or TRBV12-4 and TRBJ1-1, with 8 bases fitting TRBD1. The CDR3 extends over 14 amino acids. J gave up 4 bases and V 3 bases, and 4 bases lay outside the gene matches. CDR3 region: CASSFQGAATEAFF. The CDR3 region has the DNA TGTGCCAGCAGTTTCCAGGGGGCAGCCACTGAAGCTTTCTTT.

Many counts were recorded for this clonotype. The J gene is TRBJ2-5, the V gene TRBV12-3 or TRBV12-4; 8 bases are shared with TRBD1. Trimming at V came to 7 bases and at J to 5 bases, leaving 9 bases not matched to a gene. This CDR3 spans 14 amino acids. Written as DNA, the CDR3 is TGTGCCAGCACTCCGGGACAGGATTATGAGACCCAGTACTTC. Translated: CASTPGQDYETQYF.

This clonotype was found many times. The chain employs TRBV5-1 and TRBJ1-1, with D unclear. The V gene's germline CDR1 is SGHRS and CDR2 YFSETQ. The V end lost 1 base, the J end lost 2 bases, and 12 bases lay between the germline ends. This CDR3 spans 15 amino acids. The CDR3 loop reads CASSLITFGNTEAFF. The CDR3 nucleotides are TGCGCCAGCAGCTTGATTACATTCGGCAACACTGAAGCTTTCTTT.

The CDR3 loop reads CASREGAPYEQYF. CDR3 bases: TGTGCCTCAAGGGAGGGCGCCCCTTACGAGCAGTACTTC. The chain carries TRBV10-3 and TRBJ2-5; 7 bases align to TRBD2. TRBJ2-7 matches the DNA end more closely, so the J call is doubtful. The CDR3 spans 13 residues. Looked up from germline, CDR1 is ENHRY and CDR2 is SYGVKD.

The rearrangement uses TRBV12-3 or TRBV12-4 and TRBJ1-1, with unresolved D. The CDR3 loop spans 14 amino acids. Trimming pared 2 bases from V and 2 bases from J, leaving 9 bases between. The CDR3 loop is CASSLTPTNTEAFF. In nucleotides, the CDR3 is TGTGCCAGCAGTTTAACCCCTACAAACACTGAAGCTTTCTTT.

The chain uses TRBV9 and TRBJ2-7; perhaps TRBD2 as D (5 bases). The CDR3 runs 15 residues. The V end was cut by 1 base, the J end by 2 bases, with 13 bases between. Germline V gives CDR1 SGDLS, CDR2 YYNGEE. The CDR3 nucleotides are TGTGCCAGCAGCGTAAGTGAGGGTCATCCCTACGAGCAGTACTTC. Protein product: CASSVSEGHPYEQYF.